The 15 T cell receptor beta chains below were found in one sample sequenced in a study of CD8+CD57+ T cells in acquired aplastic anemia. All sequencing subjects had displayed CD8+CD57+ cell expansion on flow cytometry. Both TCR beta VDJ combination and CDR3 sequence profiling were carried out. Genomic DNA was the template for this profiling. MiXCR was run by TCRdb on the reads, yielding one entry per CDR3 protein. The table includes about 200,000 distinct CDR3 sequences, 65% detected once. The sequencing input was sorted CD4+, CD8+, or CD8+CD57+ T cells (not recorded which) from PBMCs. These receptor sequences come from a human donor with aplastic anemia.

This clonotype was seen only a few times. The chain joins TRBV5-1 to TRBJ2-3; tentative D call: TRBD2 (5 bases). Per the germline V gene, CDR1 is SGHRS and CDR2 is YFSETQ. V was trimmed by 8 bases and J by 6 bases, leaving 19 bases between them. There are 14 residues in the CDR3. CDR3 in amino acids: CASRASGLADTQYF. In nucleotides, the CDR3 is TGCGCCAGTAGGGCATCGGGGTTGGCCGATACGCAGTATTTT. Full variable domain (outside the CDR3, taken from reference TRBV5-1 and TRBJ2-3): KAGVTQTPRYLIKTRGQQVTLSCSPISGHRSVSWYQQTPGQGLQFLFEYFSETQRNKGNFPGRFSGRQFSNSRSEMNVSTLELGDSALYLCASRASGLADTQYFGPGTRLTVL.

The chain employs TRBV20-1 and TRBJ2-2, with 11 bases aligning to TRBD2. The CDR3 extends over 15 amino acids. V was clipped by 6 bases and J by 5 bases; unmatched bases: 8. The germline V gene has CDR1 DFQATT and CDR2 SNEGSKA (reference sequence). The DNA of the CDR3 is TGCAGTGCCTCCGTCGGGACTAGCGGTACCGGGGAGCTGTTTTTT. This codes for CSASVGTSGTGELFF.

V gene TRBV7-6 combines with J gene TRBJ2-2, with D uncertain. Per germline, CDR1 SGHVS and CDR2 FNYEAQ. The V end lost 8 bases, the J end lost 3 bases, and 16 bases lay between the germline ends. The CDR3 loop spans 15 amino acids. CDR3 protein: CASGERWADTGELFF. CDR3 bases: TGTGCCAGCGGCGAGAGGTGGGCAGACACCGGGGAGCTGTTTTTT.

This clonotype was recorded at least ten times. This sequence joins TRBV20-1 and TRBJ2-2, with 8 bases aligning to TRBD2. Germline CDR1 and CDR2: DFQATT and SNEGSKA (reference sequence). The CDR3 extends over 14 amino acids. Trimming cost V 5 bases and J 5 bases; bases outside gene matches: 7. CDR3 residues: CSALERGRTGELFF. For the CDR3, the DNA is TGCAGTGCTCTCGAGCGGGGGCGAACCGGGGAGCTGTTTTTT.

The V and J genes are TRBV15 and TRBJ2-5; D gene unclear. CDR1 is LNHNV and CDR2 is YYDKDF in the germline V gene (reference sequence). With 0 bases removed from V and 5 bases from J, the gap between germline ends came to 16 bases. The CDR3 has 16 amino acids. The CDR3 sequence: CATSRDLLGVGETQYF. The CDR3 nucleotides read TGTGCCACCAGCAGAGATCTTTTGGGTGTCGGCGAGACCCAGTACTTC.

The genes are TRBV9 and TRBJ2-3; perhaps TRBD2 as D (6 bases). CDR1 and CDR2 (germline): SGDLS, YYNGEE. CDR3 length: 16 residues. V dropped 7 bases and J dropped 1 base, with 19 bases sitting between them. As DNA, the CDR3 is TGTGCCAGCGGGACTGAAGCAAAGGGAGGCACAGATACGCAGTATTTT. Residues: CASGTEAKGGTDTQYF.

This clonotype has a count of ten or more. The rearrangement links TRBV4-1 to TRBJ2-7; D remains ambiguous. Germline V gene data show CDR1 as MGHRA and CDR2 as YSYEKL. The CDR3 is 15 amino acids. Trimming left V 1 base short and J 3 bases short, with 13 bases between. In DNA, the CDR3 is TGCGCCAGCAGCCAAGGTTTGGGTGGGATCTACGAGCAGTACTTC. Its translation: CASSQGLGGIYEQYF.

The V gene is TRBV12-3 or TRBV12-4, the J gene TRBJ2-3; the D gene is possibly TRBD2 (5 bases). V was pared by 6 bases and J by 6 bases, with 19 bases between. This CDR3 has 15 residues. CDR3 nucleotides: TGTGCCAGCAGACAGACCGGGATCTCGAGGGATACGCAGTATTTT. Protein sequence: CASRQTGISRDTQYF.

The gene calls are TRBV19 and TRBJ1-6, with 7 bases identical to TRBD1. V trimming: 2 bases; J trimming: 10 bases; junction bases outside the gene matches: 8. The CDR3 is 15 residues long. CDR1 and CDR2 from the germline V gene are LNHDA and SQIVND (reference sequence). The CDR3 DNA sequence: TGTGCCAGTAGTATACAGACAGGGTATGGATCACCCCTCCACTTT. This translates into CASSIQTGYGSPLHF.

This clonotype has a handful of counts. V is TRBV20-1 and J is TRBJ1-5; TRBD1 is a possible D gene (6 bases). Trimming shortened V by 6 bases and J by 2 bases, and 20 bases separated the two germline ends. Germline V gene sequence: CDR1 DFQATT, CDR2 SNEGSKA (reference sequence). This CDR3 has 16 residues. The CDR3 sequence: CSAARRAGARNQPQHF. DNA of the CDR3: TGCAGTGCAGCAAGACGGGCGGGGGCTCGCAATCAGCCCCAGCATTTT.

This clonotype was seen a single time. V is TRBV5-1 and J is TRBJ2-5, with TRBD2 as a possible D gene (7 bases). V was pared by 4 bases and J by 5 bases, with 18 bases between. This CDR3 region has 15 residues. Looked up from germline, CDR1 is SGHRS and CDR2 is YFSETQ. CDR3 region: CASSIRPRGGETQYF. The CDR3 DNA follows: TGCGCCAGCAGCATCCGTCCAAGGGGGGGGGAGACCCAGTACTTC.

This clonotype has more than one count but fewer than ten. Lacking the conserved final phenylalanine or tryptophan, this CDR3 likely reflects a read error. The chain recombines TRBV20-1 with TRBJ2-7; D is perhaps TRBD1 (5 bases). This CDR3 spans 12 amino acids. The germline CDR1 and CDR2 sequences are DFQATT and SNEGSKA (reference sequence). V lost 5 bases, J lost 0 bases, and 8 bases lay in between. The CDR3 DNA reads TGCAGTGCTTCTCAGGGCTCCTACGAGCAGTACCTC. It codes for CSASQGSYEQYL.

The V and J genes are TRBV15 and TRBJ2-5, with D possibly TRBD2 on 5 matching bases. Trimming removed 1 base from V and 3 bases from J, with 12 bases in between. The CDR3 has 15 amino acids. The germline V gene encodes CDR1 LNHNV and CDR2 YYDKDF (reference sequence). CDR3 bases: TGTGCCACCAGCAGAGGGCAAGGGCGGGAAGAGACCCAGTACTTC. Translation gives CATSRGQGREETQYF.

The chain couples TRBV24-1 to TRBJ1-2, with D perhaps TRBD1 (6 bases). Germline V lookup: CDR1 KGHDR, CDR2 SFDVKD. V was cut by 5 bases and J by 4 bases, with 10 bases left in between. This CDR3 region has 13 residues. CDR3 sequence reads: CATSGQAFYGYTF. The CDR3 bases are TGTGCCACCAGTGGACAGGCCTTCTATGGCTACACCTTC.

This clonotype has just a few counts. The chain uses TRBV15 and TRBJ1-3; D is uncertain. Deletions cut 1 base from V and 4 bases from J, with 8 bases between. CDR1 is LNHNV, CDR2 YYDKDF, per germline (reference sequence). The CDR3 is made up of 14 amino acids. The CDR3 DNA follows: TGTGCCACCAGCAGAGTAGGGCCCGGAAACACCATATATTTT. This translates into CATSRVGPGNTIYF.